This T cell receptor (beta chain) was identified during a study of regulatory T cells in long-lasting Graves disease. Study details: Those with persistent Graves' disease had received antithyroid drugs for over 5 years with positive TSH receptor antibodies.

The CDR3 spans 17 residues. Germline V gene lookup returns CDR1 MNHNS and CDR2 SASEGT. The sample's time point: persistent/refractory GD, antithyroid drugs over 5 years with positive TRAb. PBMC RNA served as the TCR library source. Both iRepertoire HTBI primers and Arm-PCR of CDR3 regions were used to build the TCR beta libraries. Each CDR3 protein gets one entry after TCRdb re-called the multiplex PCR reads with MiXCR. The sample yields over 350,000 distinct CDR3 sequences, roughly 20% seen once. With respect to this clonotype: One junction end does not reproduce the germline sequence, and a read error may be involved.

The specimen comprised peripheral blood mononuclear cells (PBMCs), sampled when the disease was refractory, from a patient treated with antithyroid drugs. V gene TRBV6-1 combines with J gene TRBJ2-5, with 11 bases fitting TRBD2. The source of this sequence is a female donor with Graves disease. The CDR3, as DNA: TGTGCCAGCAGACCGGGACTAGCGGCTATAAACCAAAAGACCCAGTACTTC. Protein sequence: CASRPGLAAINQKTQYF.